Listed below are T cell receptor beta chains from one sample, sequenced in a study of cytomegalovirus exposure and HLA in healthy donors. Sequencing used immunoSEQ multiplex PCR; TCRdb keeps in-frame clones, though not all of them. This table has about 150,000 clones, roughly 84% appearing once. Sequences were obtained from PBMCs. These receptors all come from a boy younger than 10 in good health and CMV-seronegative. The CDR3 runs from the conserved cysteine through the conserved F or W. Each record gives: CDR3 length, clone size, J gene, D gene, V gene, CDR3 protein, CDR3 DNA. The D gene is left open where the match is weak. Clone size, where shown, is once, few, many, or a class for clones that have expanded.

>15|-|TRBJ1-4|-|TRBV25-1
CASSDSGTFHEKLFF
TGTGCCAGCAGTGACTCCGGGACTTTCCACGAAAAACTGTTTTTT
>16|once|TRBJ1-1|-|TRBV30
CAWSRGGLTGGAEAFF
TGTGCCTGGAGTCGCGGGGGCCTAACTGGGGGCGCTGAAGCTTTCTTT
>15|-|TRBJ1-2|TRBD1|TRBV7-6
CASSFPGQGAGGYTF
TGTGCCAGCAGCTTCCCCGGGCAGGGGGCCGGTGGCTACACCTTC
>14|few|TRBJ1-5|TRBD1|TRBV2
CASSFDRDSQPQHF
TGTGCCAGCAGTTTCGACAGGGATTCTCAGCCCCAGCATTTT
>15|-|TRBJ1-2|TRBD1|TRBV27
CASSLRTGVNYGYTF
TGTGCCAGCAGTTTACGGACAGGGGTCAACTATGGCTACACCTTC
>14|-|TRBJ1-1|-|TRBV6-5
CASSYSQGNTEAFF
TGTGCCAGCAGTTACTCACAGGGGAACACTGAAGCTTTCTTT
>13|-|TRBJ2-5|-|TRBV14
CASSRSLRETQYF
TGTGCCAGCAGCCGATCATTGAGGGAGACCCAGTACTTC
>13|-|TRBJ1-2|-|TRBV9
CASSGTGSYGYTF
TGTGCCAGCAGCGGAACAGGCTCCTATGGCTACACCTTC
>15|-|TRBJ1-1|-|TRBV19
CASSIVEGGNTEAFF
TGTGCCAGTAGTATAGTGGAGGGAGGCAACACTGAAGCTTTCTTT
>16|once|TRBJ2-2|-|TRBV19
CASSSLTGTHTGELFF
TGTGCCAGTAGTAGCCTGACCGGGACACACACCGGGGAGCTGTTTTTT
>13|-|TRBJ2-5|-|TRBV5-1
CASRQGVQETQYF
TGCGCCAGCAGACAGGGTGTACAAGAGACCCAGTACTTC
>18|-|TRBJ1-2|TRBD1|TRBV5-4
CASSLDPPSATGEYGYTF
TGTGCCAGCAGCTTGGATCCTCCGTCTGCGACAGGGGAGTATGGCTACACCTTC
>14|-|TRBJ2-7|TRBD1|TRBV30
CAWSLVQGAGEQYF
TGTGCCTGGAGTTTGGTTCAGGGGGCTGGGGAGCAGTACTTC
>16|-|TRBJ2-1|TRBD2|TRBV9
CASSVGTSGSLGEQFF
TGTGCCAGCAGCGTCGGGACTAGCGGGAGTCTTGGTGAGCAGTTCTTC
>14|-|TRBJ1-2|TRBD1|TRBV19
CASAPDREDRGYTF
TGTGCCAGTGCTCCGGACAGGGAGGATCGTGGCTACACCTTC
>14|-|TRBJ1-2|TRBD1|TRBV7-8
CASSPGQGWDGYTF
TGTGCCAGCAGCCCAGGACAGGGGTGGGATGGCTACACCTTC
>15|-|TRBJ1-1|-|TRBV7-8
CASSLEPSGGTEAFF
TGTGCCAGCAGCTTAGAACCCTCCGGGGGCACTGAAGCTTTCTTT
>11|-|TRBJ2-1|TRBD2|TRBV5-6
CVSGAYNEQFF
TGTGTAAGCGGGGCTTACAATGAGCAGTTCTTC
>14|-|TRBJ2-7|TRBD2|TRBV14
CASSLLGTNYEQYF
TGTGCCAGCAGCCTCCTCGGGACTAACTACGAGCAGTACTTC
>14|-|TRBJ2-3|-|TRBV4-3
CASSQDISTDTQYF
TGCGCCAGCAGCCAAGATATATCGACAGATACGCAGTATTTT
>15|-|TRBJ2-3|TRBD2|TRBV27
CASSWSSGGLDTQYF
TGTGCCAGCAGTTGGTCTAGCGGGGGGTTAGATACGCAGTATTTT
>15|-|TRBJ2-5|TRBD1|TRBV6-5
CASRVGQGTQETQYF
TGTGCCAGCAGGGTGGGACAGGGGACCCAAGAGACCCAGTACTTC
>13|-|TRBJ1-2|-|TRBV18
CASSQGQHYGYTF
TGTGCCAGCTCACAAGGACAGCACTATGGCTACACCTTC
>16|-|TRBJ2-1|TRBD2|TRBV9
CASSVGSSGGANEQFF
TGTGCCAGCAGCGTAGGAAGTAGCGGGGGGGCGAATGAGCAGTTCTTC
>17|-|TRBJ2-3|TRBD2|TRBV7-3
CASSPLTSGESSDTQYF
TGTGCCAGCAGCCCGCTAACTAGCGGGGAGTCGTCGGATACGCAGTATTTT
>14|once|TRBJ1-1|-|TRBV7-2
CASRAEGGQTEAFF
TGTGCCAGCCGTGCTGAGGGAGGCCAGACTGAAGCTTTCTTT
>15|once|TRBJ2-2|TRBD1|TRBV9
CASSRQGSNTGELFF
TGTGCCAGCAGCAGACAGGGATCGAACACCGGGGAGCTGTTTTTT
>15|-|TRBJ1-3|-|TRBV6-6
CASLPDRRWGNTIYF
TGTGCCAGTTTGCCCGACAGAAGGTGGGGAAACACCATATATTTT
>16|-|TRBJ2-5|TRBD2|TRBV10-1
CASRGTSGPWRETQYF
TGCGCCAGCAGGGGGACTAGCGGACCTTGGCGGGAGACCCAGTACTTC
>15|-|TRBJ2-3|TRBD2|TRBV7-2
CASNIAGGYGDTQYF
TGTGCCAGCAACATAGCGGGAGGGTACGGTGATACGCAGTATTTT